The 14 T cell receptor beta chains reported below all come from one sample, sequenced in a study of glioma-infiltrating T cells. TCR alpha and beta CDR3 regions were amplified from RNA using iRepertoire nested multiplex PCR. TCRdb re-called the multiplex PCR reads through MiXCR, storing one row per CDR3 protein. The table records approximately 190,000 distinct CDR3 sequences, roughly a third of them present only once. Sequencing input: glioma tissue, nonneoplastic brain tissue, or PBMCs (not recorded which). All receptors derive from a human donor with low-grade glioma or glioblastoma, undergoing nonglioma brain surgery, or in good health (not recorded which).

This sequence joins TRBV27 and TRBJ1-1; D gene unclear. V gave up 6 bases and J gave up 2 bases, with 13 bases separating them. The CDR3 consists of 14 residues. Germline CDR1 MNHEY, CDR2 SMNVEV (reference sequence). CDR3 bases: TGTGCCAGCAGCGTAGTCACCGGCAACACTGAAGCTTTCTTT. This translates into CASSVVTGNTEAFF.

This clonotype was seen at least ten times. CDR3 protein: CATTSAGVGDEQFF. CDR3 DNA: TGTGCCACCACGTCGGCGGGAGTGGGCGATGAGCAGTTCTTC. The chain is built from TRBV10-3 and TRBJ2-1, with 7 nucleotides matching TRBD2. This CDR3 comprises 14 residues. The germline V gene has CDR1 ENHRY and CDR2 SYGVKD. V shed 10 bases and J 8 bases; nucleotides not matched to a gene: 14.

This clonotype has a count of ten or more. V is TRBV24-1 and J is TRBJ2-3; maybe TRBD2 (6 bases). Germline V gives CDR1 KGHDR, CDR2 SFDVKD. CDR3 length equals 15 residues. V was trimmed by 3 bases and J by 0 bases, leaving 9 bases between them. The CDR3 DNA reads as TGTGCCACCAGTGATCCAAGCGGGAGCACAGATACGCAGTATTTT. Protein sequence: CATSDPSGSTDTQYF.

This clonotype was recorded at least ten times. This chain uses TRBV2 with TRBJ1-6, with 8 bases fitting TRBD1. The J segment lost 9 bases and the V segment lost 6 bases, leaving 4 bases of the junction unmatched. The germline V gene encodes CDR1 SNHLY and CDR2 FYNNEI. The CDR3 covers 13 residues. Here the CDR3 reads CASRDREASPLHF. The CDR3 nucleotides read TGTGCCAGCAGGGACAGGGAGGCTTCACCCCTCCACTTT.

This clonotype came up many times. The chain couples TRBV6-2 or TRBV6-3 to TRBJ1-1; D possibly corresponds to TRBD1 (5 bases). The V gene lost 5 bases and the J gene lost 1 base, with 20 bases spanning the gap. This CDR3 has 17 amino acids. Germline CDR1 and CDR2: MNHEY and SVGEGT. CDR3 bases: TGTGCCAGCAGTCCCGCACCGAGGGGAGTAGCGAACACTGAAGCTTTCTTT. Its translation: CASSPAPRGVANTEAFF.

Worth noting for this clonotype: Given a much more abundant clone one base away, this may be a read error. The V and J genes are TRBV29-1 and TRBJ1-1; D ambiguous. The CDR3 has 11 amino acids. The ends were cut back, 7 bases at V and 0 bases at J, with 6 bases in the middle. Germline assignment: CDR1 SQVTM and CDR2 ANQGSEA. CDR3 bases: TGCAGCGGGACGGTGAACACTGAAGCTTTCTTT. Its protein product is CSGTVNTEAFF.

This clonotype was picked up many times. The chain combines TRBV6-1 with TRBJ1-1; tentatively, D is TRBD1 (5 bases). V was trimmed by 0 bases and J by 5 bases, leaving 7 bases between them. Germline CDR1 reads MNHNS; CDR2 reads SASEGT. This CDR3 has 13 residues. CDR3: CASSEARGTEAFF. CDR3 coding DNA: TGTGCCAGCAGTGAAGCGCGGGGGACTGAAGCTTTCTTT.

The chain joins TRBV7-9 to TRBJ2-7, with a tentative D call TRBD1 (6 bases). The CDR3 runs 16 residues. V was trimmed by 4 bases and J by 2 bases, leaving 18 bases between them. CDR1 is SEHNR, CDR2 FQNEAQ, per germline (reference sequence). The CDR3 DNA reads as TGTGCCAGCAGCTCACGCTCTGGGCAGGGGCCCTACGAGCAGTACTTC. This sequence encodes CASSSRSGQGPYEQYF.

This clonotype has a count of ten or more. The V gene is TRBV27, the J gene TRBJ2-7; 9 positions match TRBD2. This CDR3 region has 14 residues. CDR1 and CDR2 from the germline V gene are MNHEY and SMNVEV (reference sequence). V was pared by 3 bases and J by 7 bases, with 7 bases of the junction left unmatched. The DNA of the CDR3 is TGTGCCAGCAGTTTCGCGGGAGGGCCGAGGGAGCAGTACTTC. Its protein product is CASSFAGGPREQYF.

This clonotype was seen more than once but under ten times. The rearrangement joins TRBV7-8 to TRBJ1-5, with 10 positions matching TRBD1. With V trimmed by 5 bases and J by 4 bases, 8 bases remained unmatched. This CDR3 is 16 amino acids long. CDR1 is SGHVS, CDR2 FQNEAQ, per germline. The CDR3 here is CASSHRGTGENQPQHF. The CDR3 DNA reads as TGTGCCAGCAGCCACCGAGGGACAGGGGAGAATCAGCCCCAGCATTTT.

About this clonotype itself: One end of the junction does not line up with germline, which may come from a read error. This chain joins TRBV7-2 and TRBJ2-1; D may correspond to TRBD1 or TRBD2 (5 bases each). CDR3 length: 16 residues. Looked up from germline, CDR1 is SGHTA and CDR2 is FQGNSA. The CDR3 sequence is CASSLAGTSSYNKQLF. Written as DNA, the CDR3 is TGTGCCAGCAGCTTAGCAGGGACGAGCTCCTACAATAAGCAGCTCTTC.

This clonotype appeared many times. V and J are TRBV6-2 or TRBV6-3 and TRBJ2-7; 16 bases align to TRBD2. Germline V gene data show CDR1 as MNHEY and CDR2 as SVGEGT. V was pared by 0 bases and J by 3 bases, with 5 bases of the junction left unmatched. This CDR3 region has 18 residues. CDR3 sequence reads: CASSYSGTSGRALYEQYF. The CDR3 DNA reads TGTGCCAGCAGTTACTCCGGGACTAGCGGGAGGGCCCTCTACGAGCAGTACTTC.

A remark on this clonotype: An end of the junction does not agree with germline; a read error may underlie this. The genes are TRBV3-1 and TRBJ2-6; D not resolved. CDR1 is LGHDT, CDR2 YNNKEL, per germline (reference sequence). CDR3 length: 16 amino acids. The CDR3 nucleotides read TGTGCCAGCAACCAAGAAGGAAGGACTGGGGCCAACGTCCTGACTTTC. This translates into CASNQEGRTGANVLTF.

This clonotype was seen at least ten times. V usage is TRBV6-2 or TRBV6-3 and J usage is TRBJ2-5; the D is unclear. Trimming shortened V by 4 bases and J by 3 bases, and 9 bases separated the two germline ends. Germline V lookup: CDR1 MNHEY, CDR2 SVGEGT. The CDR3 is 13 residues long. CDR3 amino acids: CASSSLEKETQYF. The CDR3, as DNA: TGTGCCAGCAGTTCTCTAGAAAAAGAGACCCAGTACTTC.